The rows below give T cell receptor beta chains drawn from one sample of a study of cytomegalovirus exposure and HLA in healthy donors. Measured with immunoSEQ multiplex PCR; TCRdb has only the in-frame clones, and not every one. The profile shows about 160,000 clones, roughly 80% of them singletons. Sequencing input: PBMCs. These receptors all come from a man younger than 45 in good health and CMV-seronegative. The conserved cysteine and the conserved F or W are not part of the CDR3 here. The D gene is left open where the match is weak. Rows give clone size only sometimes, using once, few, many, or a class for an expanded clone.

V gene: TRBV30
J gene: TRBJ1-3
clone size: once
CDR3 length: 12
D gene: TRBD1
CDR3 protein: AWSLDRAGNTIY

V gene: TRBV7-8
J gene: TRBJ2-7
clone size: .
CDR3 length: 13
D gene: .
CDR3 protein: ASSLAGSLYYEQY

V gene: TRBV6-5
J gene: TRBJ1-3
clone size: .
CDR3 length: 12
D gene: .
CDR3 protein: ASNSGSSGNTIY

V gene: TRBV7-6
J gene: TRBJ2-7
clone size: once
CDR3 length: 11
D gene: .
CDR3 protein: ASSLASGAEQY

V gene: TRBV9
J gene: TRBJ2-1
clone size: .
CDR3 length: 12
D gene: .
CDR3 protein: ASSVGGTNNEQF

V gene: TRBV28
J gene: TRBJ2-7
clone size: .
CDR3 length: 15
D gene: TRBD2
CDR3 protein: ASSQPTSGRALYEQY

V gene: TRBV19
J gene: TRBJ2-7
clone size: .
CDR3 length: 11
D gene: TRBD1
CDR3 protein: ASRDRSAYEQY

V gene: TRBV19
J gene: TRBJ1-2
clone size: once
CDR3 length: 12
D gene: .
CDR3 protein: ASSPGGAVYGYT

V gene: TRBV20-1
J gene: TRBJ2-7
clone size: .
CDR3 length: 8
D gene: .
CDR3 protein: SAGTKEQY

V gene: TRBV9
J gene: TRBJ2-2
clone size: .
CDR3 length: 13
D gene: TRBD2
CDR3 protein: ASSVVSGGTGELF

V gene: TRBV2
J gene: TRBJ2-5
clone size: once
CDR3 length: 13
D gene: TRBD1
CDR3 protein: ASSELGTGVETQY

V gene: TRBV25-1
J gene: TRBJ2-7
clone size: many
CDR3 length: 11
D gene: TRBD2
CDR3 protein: ASGLAGFYEQY

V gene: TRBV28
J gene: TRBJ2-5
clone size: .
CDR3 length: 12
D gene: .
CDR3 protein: ASSFQGLQETQY

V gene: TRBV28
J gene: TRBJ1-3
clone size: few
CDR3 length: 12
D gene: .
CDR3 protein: ASTRGGSGNTIY

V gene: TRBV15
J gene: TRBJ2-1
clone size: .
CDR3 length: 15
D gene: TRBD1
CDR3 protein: ATSRDSGTASYNEQF

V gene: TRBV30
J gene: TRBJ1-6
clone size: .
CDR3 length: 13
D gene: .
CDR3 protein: AWSVLGGKNSPLH